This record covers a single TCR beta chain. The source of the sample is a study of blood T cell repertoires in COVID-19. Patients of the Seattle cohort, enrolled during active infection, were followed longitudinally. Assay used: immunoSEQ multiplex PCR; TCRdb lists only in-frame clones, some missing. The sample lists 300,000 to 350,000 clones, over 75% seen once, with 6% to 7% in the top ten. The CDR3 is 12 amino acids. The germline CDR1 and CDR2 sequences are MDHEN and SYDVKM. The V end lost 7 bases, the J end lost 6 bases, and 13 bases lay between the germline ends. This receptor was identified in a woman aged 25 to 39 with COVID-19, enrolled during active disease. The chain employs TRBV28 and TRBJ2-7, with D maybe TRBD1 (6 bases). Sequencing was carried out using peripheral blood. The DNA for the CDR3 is TGTGCCAGCAATCACGAAGGGGGCGAGCAGTACTTC. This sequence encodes CASNHEGGEQYF. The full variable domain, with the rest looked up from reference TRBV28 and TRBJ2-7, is DVKVTQSSRYLVKRTGEKVFLECVQDMDHENMFWYRQDPGLGLRLIYFSYDVKMKEKGDIPEGYSVSREKKERFSLILESASTNQTSMYLCASNHEGGEQYFGPGTRLTVT.